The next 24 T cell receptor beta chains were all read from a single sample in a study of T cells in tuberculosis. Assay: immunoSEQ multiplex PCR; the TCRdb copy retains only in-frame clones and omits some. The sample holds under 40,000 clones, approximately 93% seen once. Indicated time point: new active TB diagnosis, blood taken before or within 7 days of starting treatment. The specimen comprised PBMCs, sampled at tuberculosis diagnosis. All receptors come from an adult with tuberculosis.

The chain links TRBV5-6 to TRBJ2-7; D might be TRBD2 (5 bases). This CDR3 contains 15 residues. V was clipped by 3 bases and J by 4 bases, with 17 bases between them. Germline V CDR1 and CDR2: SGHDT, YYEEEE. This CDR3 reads CASSSPRVGVYEQYF. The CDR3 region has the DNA TGTGCCAGCAGCTCCCCGAGGGTCGGCGTTTACGAGCAGTACTTC.

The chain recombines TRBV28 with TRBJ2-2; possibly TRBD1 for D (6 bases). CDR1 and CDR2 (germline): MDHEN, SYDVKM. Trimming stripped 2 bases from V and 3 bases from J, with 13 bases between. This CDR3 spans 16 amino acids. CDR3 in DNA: TGTGCCAGCAGTTTAAGGGGGATAGGGTACACCGGGGAGCTGTTTTTT. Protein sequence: CASSLRGIGYTGELFF.

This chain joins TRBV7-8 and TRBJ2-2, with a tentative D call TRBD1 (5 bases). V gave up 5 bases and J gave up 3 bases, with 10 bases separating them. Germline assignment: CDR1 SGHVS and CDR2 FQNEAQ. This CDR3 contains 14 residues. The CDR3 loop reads CASSPDRYTGELFF. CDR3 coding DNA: TGTGCCAGCAGCCCCGACAGATACACCGGGGAGCTGTTTTTT.

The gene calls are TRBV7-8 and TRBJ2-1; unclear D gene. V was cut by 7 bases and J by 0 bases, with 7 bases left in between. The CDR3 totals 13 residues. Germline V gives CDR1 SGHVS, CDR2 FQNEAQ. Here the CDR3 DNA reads TGTGCCAGCACGCCGAGCTCCTACAATGAGCAGTTCTTC. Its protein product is CASTPSSYNEQFF.

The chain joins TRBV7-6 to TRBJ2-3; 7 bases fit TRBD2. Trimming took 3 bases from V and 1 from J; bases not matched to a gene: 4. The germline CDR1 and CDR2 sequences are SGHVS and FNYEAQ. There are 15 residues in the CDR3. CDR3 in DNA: TGTGCCAGCAGCTTCTCTAGCGGACGCACAGATACGCAGTATTTT. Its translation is CASSFSSGRTDTQYF.

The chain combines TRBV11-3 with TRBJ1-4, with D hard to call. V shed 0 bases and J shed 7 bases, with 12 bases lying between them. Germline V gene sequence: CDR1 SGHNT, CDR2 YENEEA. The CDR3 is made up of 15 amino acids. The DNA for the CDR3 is TGTGCCAGCAGCTTAGAATCGGGGTTCGGTGAAAAACTGTTTTTT. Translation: CASSLESGFGEKLFF.

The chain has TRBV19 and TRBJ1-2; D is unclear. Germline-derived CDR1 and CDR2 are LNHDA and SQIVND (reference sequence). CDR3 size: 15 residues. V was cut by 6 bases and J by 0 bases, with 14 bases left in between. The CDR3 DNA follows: TGTGCCAGTAGGATCACGAATTCAGCTAACTATGGCTACACCTTC. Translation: CASRITNSANYGYTF.

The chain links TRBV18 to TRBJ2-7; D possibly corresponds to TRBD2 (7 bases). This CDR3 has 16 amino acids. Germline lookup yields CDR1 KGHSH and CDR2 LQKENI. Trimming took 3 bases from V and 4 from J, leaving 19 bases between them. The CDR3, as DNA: TGTGCCAGCTCACCTCCCGCGGGGGCGTACCAATACGAGCAGTACTTC. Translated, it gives CASSPPAGAYQYEQYF. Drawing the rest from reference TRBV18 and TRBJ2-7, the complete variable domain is NAGVMQNPRHLVRRRGQEARLRCSPMKGHSHVYWYRQLPEEGLKFMVYLQKENIIDESGMPKERFSAEFPKEGPSILRIQQVVRGDSAAYFCASSPPAGAYQYEQYFGPGTRLTVT.

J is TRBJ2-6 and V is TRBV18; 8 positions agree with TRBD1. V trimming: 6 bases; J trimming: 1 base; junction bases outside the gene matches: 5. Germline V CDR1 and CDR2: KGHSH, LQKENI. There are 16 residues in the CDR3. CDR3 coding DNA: TGTGCCAGCTCGCCTTGGACAGGGTCTGGGGCCAACGTCCTGACTTTC. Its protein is CASSPWTGSGANVLTF. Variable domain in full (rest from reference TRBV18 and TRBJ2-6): NAGVMQNPRHLVRRRGQEARLRCSPMKGHSHVYWYRQLPEEGLKFMVYLQKENIIDESGMPKERFSAEFPKEGPSILRIQQVVRGDSAAYFCASSPWTGSGANVLTFGAGSRLTVL.

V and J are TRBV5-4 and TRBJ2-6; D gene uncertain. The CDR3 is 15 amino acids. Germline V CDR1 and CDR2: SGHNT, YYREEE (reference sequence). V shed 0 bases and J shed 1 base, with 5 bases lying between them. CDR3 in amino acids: CASSLGRSGANVLTF. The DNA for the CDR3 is TGTGCCAGCAGCTTGGGGAGATCTGGGGCCAACGTCCTGACTTTC.

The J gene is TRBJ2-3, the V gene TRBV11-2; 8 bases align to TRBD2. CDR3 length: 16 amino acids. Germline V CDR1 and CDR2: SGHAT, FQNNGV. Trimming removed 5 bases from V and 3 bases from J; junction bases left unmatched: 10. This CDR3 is CASSPGGGVWTDTQYF. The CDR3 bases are TGTGCCAGCAGCCCCGGGGGGGGAGTTTGGACAGATACGCAGTATTTT.

In nucleotides, the CDR3 is TGTGCCAGCAGTGTCCACTCCTACGAGCAGTACTTC. This translates into CASSVHSYEQYF. The chain uses TRBV25-1 and TRBJ2-7; D is unresolved. The V and J ends lost 4 bases and 0 bases respectively, with 4 bases between them. The length of the CDR3 is 12 residues. The germline gives CDR1 MGHDK, CDR2 SYGVNS.

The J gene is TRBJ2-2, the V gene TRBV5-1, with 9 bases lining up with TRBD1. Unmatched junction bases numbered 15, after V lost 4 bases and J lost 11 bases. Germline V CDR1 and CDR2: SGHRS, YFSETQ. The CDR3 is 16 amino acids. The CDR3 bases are TGCGCCAGCAGCCCGAATCCCCCCGGGACAGGGACAGAGCTGTTTTTT. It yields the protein CASSPNPPGTGTELFF.

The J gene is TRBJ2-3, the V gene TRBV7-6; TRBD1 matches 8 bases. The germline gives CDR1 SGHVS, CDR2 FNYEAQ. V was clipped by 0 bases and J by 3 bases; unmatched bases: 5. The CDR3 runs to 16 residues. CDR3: CASSLAGDRPTDTQYF. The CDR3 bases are TGTGCCAGCAGCTTAGCGGGGGACAGGCCAACAGATACGCAGTATTTT. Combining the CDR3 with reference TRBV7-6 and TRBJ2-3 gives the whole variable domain GAGVSQSPRYKVTKRGQDVALRCDPISGHVSLYWYRQALGQGPEFLTYFNYEAQQDKSGLPNDRFSAERPEGSISTLTIQRTEQRDSAMYRCASSLAGDRPTDTQYFGPGTRLTVL.

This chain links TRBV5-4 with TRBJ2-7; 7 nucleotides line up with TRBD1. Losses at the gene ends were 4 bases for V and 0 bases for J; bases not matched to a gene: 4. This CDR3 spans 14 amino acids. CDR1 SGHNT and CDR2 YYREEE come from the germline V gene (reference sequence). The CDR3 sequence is CASSERQGSYEQYF. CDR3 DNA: TGTGCCAGCAGCGAAAGACAGGGCTCCTACGAGCAGTACTTC.

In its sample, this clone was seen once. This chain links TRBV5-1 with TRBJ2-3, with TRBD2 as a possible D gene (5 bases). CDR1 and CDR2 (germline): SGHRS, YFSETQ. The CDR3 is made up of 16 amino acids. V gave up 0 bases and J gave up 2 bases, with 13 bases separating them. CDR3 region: CASSLGLPGNTDTQYF. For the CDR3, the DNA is TGCGCCAGCAGCTTGGGACTACCGGGGAACACAGATACGCAGTATTTT.

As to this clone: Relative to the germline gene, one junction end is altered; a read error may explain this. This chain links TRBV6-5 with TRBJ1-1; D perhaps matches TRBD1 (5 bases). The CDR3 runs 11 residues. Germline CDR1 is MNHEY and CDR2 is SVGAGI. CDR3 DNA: TGTGCCAGCAGTTACTGGGGCCAGGTCGAATTC. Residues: CASSYWGQVEF.

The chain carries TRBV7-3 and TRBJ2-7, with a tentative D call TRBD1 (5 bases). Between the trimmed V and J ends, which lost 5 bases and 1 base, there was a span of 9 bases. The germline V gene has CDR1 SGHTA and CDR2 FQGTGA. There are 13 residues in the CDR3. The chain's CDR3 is CASSTAGSYEQYF. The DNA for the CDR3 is TGTGCCAGCAGCACCGCAGGGTCCTACGAGCAGTACTTC.

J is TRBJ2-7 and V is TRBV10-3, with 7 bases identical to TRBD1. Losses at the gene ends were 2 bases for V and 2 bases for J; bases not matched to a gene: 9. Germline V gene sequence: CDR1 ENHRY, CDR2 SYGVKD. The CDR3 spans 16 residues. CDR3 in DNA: TGTGCCATCAGTGAGGGTGGGACAGCCTTTACCTACGAGCAGTACTTC. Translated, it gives CAISEGGTAFTYEQYF.

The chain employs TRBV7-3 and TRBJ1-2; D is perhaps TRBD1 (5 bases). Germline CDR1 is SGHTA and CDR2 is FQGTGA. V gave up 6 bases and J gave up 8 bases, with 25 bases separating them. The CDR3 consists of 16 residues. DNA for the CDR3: TGTGCCAGCAGTTCAAATGCTTGGGGGGACGGTTCCGGCTACACCTTC. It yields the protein CASSSNAWGDGSGYTF.

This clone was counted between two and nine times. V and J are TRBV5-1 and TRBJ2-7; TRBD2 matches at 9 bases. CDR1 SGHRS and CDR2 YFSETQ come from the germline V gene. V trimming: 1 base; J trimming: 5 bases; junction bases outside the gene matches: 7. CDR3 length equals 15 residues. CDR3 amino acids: CASSLTRGGSDEQYF. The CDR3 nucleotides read TGCGCCAGCAGCTTGACGCGGGGGGGCAGCGACGAGCAGTACTTC.

This chain's CDR3 is CASIQPGTGHYGYTF. The CDR3 bases are TGTGCCAGTATCCAACCCGGGACAGGCCACTATGGCTACACCTTC. J is TRBJ1-2 and V is TRBV19; 8 nucleotides match TRBD1. V lost 7 bases, J lost 3 bases, and 10 bases stayed unmatched. Germline loops: CDR1 LNHDA, CDR2 SQIVND (reference sequence). The CDR3 spans 15 residues.

CDR3 loop: CASSSGWRGGPYNEQFF. The CDR3 DNA is TGTGCCAGTAGCAGCGGGTGGCGGGGGGGCCCCTACAATGAGCAGTTCTTC. The J gene is TRBJ2-1, the V gene TRBV19; 9 bases map to TRBD2. The V segment lost 6 bases and the J segment 2 bases; nucleotides outside the gene matches: 11. Germline V gene data show CDR1 as LNHDA and CDR2 as SQIVND (reference sequence). The CDR3 runs 17 residues.

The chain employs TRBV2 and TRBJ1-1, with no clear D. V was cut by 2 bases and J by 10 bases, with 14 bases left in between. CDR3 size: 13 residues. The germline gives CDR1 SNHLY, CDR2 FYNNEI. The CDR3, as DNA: TGTGCCAGCAGTGAATTAGGAGAGATAGGAGCTTTCTTT. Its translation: CASSELGEIGAFF. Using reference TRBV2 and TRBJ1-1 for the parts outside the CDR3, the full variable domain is EPEVTQTPSHQVTQMGQEVILRCVPISNHLYFYWYRQILGQKVEFLVSFYNNEISEKSEIFDDQFSVERPDGSNFTLKIRSTKLEDSAMYFCASSELGEIGAFFGQGTRLTVV.